This TCR beta chain was observed in a study of control samples from healthy donors and cancer patients. Looked up from germline, CDR1 is ENHRY and CDR2 is SYGVKD. The CDR3 length is 14 residues. V trimming: 7 bases; J trimming: 9 bases; junction bases outside the gene matches: 10. TCRdb's copy holds only in-frame clones and misses some; the assay was immunoSEQ multiplex PCR. The specimen's table records about 200,000 clones. The clonotype comes from a young woman in good health. Material: blood. The chain employs TRBV10-3 and TRBJ2-1; the match to TRBD2 covers 9 bases. The CDR3 loop is CAIKAGGLRPEQFF. For the CDR3, the DNA is TGTGCCATCAAGGCGGGGGGGCTCAGGCCTGAGCAGTTCTTC.